This T cell receptor beta chain was captured by sequencing in a study of preoperative IRX-2 immunotherapy in early breast cancer (dated by TCRdb to the late 2010s). The library was prepared using the immunoSEQ multiplex PCR assay. In its TCRdb copy, this immuneACCESS table keeps in-frame sequences only and misses some clones. Where compared with another copy, unresolved V genes explain less than half of these, and the others have no known cause. Here the sample has tens of thousands of clones; about 90% occur a single time. The top ten clones comprise 1.6% of the sample. The CDR3, cysteine through phenylalanine, is 18 amino acids long. CDR3 DNA is the only sequence kept; it has 54 bases, read in frame from the first base. V trim: 3 bases; J trim: 7 bases; unmatched bases: 10. CDR1 SGHNT and CDR2 YENEEA are derived from the germline V gene. Regarding this clone: The clone's antigen remains unknown. No much larger clone exists at a distance of one base, and base qualities are not known.

The treatment or condition label here, explained by the study, means: preoperative locoregional IRX-2 cytokine immunotherapy. The samples were obtained from a phase Ib study in which preoperative, locoregional IRX-2 cytokine immunotherapy intended to prime immune responses was tested. The donors were early-stage breast cancer patients who were given IRX-2 prior to surgery. This receptor was obtained from a human donor with breast cancer. The V gene is TRBV11-3 and the J gene is TRBJ2-2, with 14 bases matching TRBD2. The sequencing used tumor tissue, collected after IRX-2 immunotherapy. The CDR3 reads CASSFPMTSGRAGGELFF. Here is the DNA: TGTGCCAGCAGCTTTCCAATGACTAGCGGGAGGGCCGGCGGGGAGCTGTTTTTT.